These T cell receptor beta chains were read from a single sample in a study of CD8+CD57+ T cells in acquired aplastic anemia. MiXCR, applied by TCRdb to the reads, yields one record per CDR3 protein. The sample consists of about 160,000 distinct CDR3 sequences, about 50% of them appearing once. The sequenced sample was sorted CD4+, CD8+, or CD8+CD57+ T cells (not recorded which) from PBMCs. The source is a human donor with aplastic anemia. Each CDR3 is given with its conserved first and last residue. A D gene is named only where the DNA matches it firmly. Size tells how often a clone was seen (once, few, many) or the class of an expanded clone, and some rows leave it out.

NA	NA	TRBV11-2	TRBJ2-4	CASSLGLPTAGNDF	TGTGCCAGCAGCTTAGGCCTCCCGACAGCCGGGAATGACTTC
NA	many	TRBV7-9	TRBJ2-7	CASMGVSAYEQYF	TGTGCCAGCATGGGAGTCTCGGCCTACGAGCAGTACTTC
NA	NA	TRBV27	TRBJ2-3	CASSDPPSTDTQYF	TGTGCCAGCTCGGACCCGCCGAGCACAGATACGCAGTATTTT
NA	NA	TRBV7-8	TRBJ2-5	CASSLGLTTRWVF	TGTGCCAGCAGCTTAGGGTTGACGACTAGGTGGGTCTTC
TRBD2	once	TRBV7-6	TRBJ2-1	CASSKAGVIEQFF	TGTGCCAGCTCCAAAGCGGGAGTCATTGAGCAGTTCTTC
NA	many	TRBV12-5	TRBJ2-7	CASRQGGFEQYF	TGTGCCTCGAGACAGGGAGGTTTCGAGCAGTACTTC
NA	once	TRBV20-1	TRBJ1-1	CSAIFPSANTEAFF	TGCAGTGCTATTTTCCCCTCAGCGAACACTGAAGCTTTCTTT
NA	many	TRBV7-9	TRBJ2-3	CASSLAGGYRGDTQYF	TGTGCCAGCAGCTTAGCGGGGGGATACAGAGGAGATACGCAGTATTTT
NA	NA	TRBV25-1	TRBJ2-7	CASSGAVYEQYF	TGTGCCAGCAGTGGGGCAGTTTACGAGCAGTACTTC
NA	NA	TRBV7-8	TRBJ2-2	CASAGEAGELFF	TGTGCCAGCGCCGGCGAGGCAGGGGAGCTGTTTTTT
NA	NA	TRBV19	TRBJ1-1	CASSIPGTEAFF	TGTGCCAGTAGTATTCCGGGGACTGAAGCTTTCTTT
NA	many	TRBV7-9	TRBJ2-1	CASSPTSNEQFF	TGTGCCAGCAGCCCAACATCAAATGAGCAGTTCTTC
TRBD1	NA	TRBV6-1	TRBJ1-6	CASRKPGQQNSPLHF	TGTGCCAGCAGGAAACCGGGACAGCAGAATTCACCCCTCCACTTT
TRBD1	NA	TRBV2	TRBJ2-7	CASSPRGTGWYEQYF	TGTGCCAGCAGCCCCAGGGGGACAGGGTGGTACGAGCAGTACTTC
TRBD2	many	TRBV7-3	TRBJ2-1	CASSSGLAGDEQFF	TGTGCCAGCAGCTCGGGACTAGCGGGCGATGAGCAGTTCTTC
TRBD1	NA	TRBV7-2	TRBJ1-4	CASSSGQGEALLFF	TGTGCCAGCAGCTCGGGACAGGGGGAGGCATTACTGTTTTTT
NA	once	TRBV12-3/TRBV12-4	TRBJ2-4	CASSFGQGAAKNIQCF	NA
NA	NA	TRBV5-1	TRBJ2-5	CASSLGGWSETQYF	TGCGCCAGCAGCTTGGGGGGGTGGTCAGAGACCCAGTACTTC
TRBD1	NA	TRBV29-1	TRBJ2-7	CSVEALVQGASSYEQYF	TGCAGCGTTGAAGCACTCGTTCAGGGGGCCTCGTCCTACGAGCAGTACTTC
TRBD2	NA	TRBV24-1	TRBJ2-5	CATSPGLGKGRGGETQYF	TGTGCCACCAGTCCAGGTCTTGGGAAGGGACGGGGAGGGGAGACCCAGTACTTC
TRBD2	many	TRBV5-1	TRBJ2-3	CASSLSLAGGTDTQYF	TGCGCCAGCAGCTTGAGTCTAGCGGGGGGTACAGATACGCAGTATTTT
NA	NA	TRBV5-4	TRBJ2-2	CASNQDLGPGELFF	TGTGCCAGCAACCAGGACTTGGGCCCCGGGGAGCTGTTTTTT
TRBD1	many	TRBV24-1	TRBJ1-1	CATSPGTERNTEAFF	TGTGCCACCAGTCCCGGGACAGAGAGGAACACTGAAGCTTTCTTT
NA	once	TRBV20-1	TRBJ1-2	CSADYYGYTF	TGCAGTGCTGACTACTATGGCTACACCTTC
NA	NA	TRBV24-1	TRBJ1-1	CATSDGTEAFF	TGTGCCACCAGTGATGGCACTGAAGCTTTCTTT
NA	NA	TRBV20-1	TRBJ1-1	CSALWRVNTEAFF	TGCAGTGCACTCTGGAGGGTGAACACTGAAGCTTTCTTT
TRBD1	few	TRBV10-3	TRBJ1-2	CAISPGQGPVRYTF	TGTGCCATCTCACCGGGACAGGGACCCGTACGCTACACCTTC
TRBD1	many	TRBV7-9	TRBJ1-1	CASSPRTGPEAFF	TGTGCCAGCAGCCCCAGGACAGGACCCGAAGCTTTCTTT
NA	many	TRBV7-6	TRBJ1-1	CASSLDSEGNTEAFF	TGTGCCAGCAGCTTAGATTCAGAGGGGAACACTGAAGCTTTCTTT
TRBD2	NA	TRBV9	TRBJ2-3	CASSVGLAGAVTDTQYF	TGTGCCAGCAGCGTAGGGCTAGCGGGAGCGGTGACAGATACGCAGTATTTT
TRBD1	few	TRBV25-1	TRBJ1-1	CASSLTGTNTEAFF	TGTGCCAGCAGTTTGACAGGGACGAACACTGAAGCTTTCTTT
NA	NA	TRBV2	TRBJ2-1	CASSEIARGYNEQFF	TGTGCCAGCAGTGAAATAGCGCGTGGTTACAATGAGCAGTTCTTC
TRBD1	many	TRBV13	TRBJ1-1	CASSHRDREVKSPEAFF	TGTGCCAGCAGCCACCGGGACAGGGAAGTCAAGTCCCCTGAAGCTTTCTTT
TRBD1	many	TRBV4-3	TRBJ1-2	CASSHLGQHTF	TGCGCCAGCAGCCATCTGGGACAGCACACCTTC
TRBD1	many	TRBV7-9	TRBJ1-1	CASSFGQDTEAFF	TGTGCCAGCAGCTTTGGACAGGACACTGAAGCTTTCTTT
NA	NA	TRBV20-1	TRBJ2-2	CSARQVDGELFF	TGCAGTGCTAGACAAGTGGATGGGGAGCTGTTTTTT
NA	many	TRBV4-3	TRBJ1-1	CASSQVGQNTEAFF	TGCGCCAGCAGCCAAGTTGGCCAGAACACTGAAGCTTTCTTT
TRBD1	NA	TRBV24-1	TRBJ2-5	CATSDPTGGEEETQYF	TGTGCCACCAGTGACCCGACAGGGGGCGAGGAAGAGACCCAGTACTTC
TRBD2	NA	TRBV9	TRBJ2-7	CASSVGGGGLYEQYF	TGTGCCAGCAGCGTAGGTGGCGGGGGGTTGTACGAGCAGTACTTC
TRBD2	many	TRBV7-9	TRBJ2-6	CASLAFSTSGLSGANVLTF	TGTGCCAGCCTTGCCTTCTCGACTAGCGGCCTCTCTGGGGCCAACGTCCTGACTTTC
NA	many	TRBV20-1	TRBJ2-7	CSARDQRGTVYEQYF	TGCAGTGCTAGAGATCAACGGGGCACAGTCTACGAGCAGTACTTC
NA	NA	TRBV29-1	TRBJ1-2	CSVHPLRVSGGYTF	TGCAGCGTCCACCCCCTGAGGGTCTCGGGGGGCTACACCTTC
NA	NA	TRBV9	TRBJ2-7	CASSVGVGKDEQYF	TGTGCCAGCAGCGTAGGTGTGGGCAAGGACGAGCAGTACTTC
NA	NA	TRBV29-1	TRBJ1-2	CSVEDWGAGGRYGYTF	TGCAGCGTTGAAGATTGGGGGGCGGGGGGGCGGTATGGCTACACCTTC
NA	many	TRBV5-4	TRBJ2-7	CASSVTRGPYEQYF	TGTGCCAGCAGCGTGACTAGGGGCCCCTACGAGCAGTACTTC
TRBD1	NA	TRBV27	TRBJ1-2	CAGRETGNYGYTF	TGTGCCGGCAGAGAGACAGGGAACTATGGCTACACCTTC
NA	many	TRBV6-1	TRBJ1-2	CASSEGFGYTF	TGTGCCAGCAGTGAAGGGTTCGGCTACACCTTC
NA	NA	TRBV14	TRBJ2-3	CATSDTDTQYF	TGTGCCACCAGTGACACAGATACGCAGTATTTT
TRBD1	many	TRBV11-3	TRBJ1-2	CASGDTGAQEYGYTF	TGTGCCAGCGGGGATACAGGGGCCCAAGAATATGGCTACACCTTC
TRBD1	NA	TRBV5-4	TRBJ1-2	CASSLPGGPFGYTF	TGTGCCAGCAGCCTTCCAGGGGGCCCCTTTGGCTACACCTTC
NA	NA	TRBV20-1	TRBJ1-2	CSATVRASGNYGYTF	TGCAGTGCTACCGTACGAGCTTCGGGAAACTATGGCTACACCTTC
NA	NA	TRBV5-1	TRBJ2-1	CASSPAFGLEQFF	TGCGCCAGCAGCCCCGCTTTCGGGCTCGAGCAGTTCTTC
NA	NA	TRBV19	TRBJ2-7	CASSLRQGSYEQYF	TGTGCCAGTAGCTTGCGGCAGGGATCCTACGAGCAGTACTTC
TRBD1	many	TRBV13	TRBJ2-2	CASSIRGGELFF	TGTGCCAGCAGCATCAGGGGGGGGGAGCTGTTTTTT
TRBD2	NA	TRBV6-5	TRBJ2-1	CASSYPGGNEQFF	TGTGCCAGCAGTTATCCGGGGGGCAATGAGCAGTTCTTC
NA	NA	TRBV9	TRBJ1-1	CASSVDTGGNTEAFF	TGTGCCAGCAGCGTAGACACGGGCGGGAACACTGAAGCTTTCTTT
TRBD2	NA	TRBV7-6	TRBJ2-5	CASSLGGLAGGRETQYF	TGTGCCAGCAGCTTAGGAGGACTAGCGGGAGGGCGGGAGACCCAGTACTTC
NA	few	TRBV5-4	TRBJ1-2	CASSFMGRTIYGYTF	TGTGCCAGCAGCTTTATGGGACGGACCATCTATGGCTACACCTTC
NA	NA	TRBV29-1	TRBJ1-1	CSVAGSGGSGTEAFF	TGCAGCGTTGCCGGAAGTGGGGGAAGTGGCACTGAAGCTTTCTTT
TRBD2	NA	TRBV20-1	TRBJ2-3	CSALAGWGTFSTDTQYF	TGCAGTGCTTTAGCGGGATGGGGGACGTTTAGCACAGATACGCAGTATTTT